The 20 T cell receptor beta chains presented below share a single source sample, sequenced in a study of blood T cell repertoires in COVID-19. The method was immunoSEQ multiplex PCR; TCRdb's version includes in-frame clones alone and lacks a portion of them. The repertoire has roughly 250,000 clones, approximately 85% of them found once; the top ten carry 0.85% to 0.9%. Material: peripheral blood. Source of these receptors: a human donor with COVID-19, enrolled during active disease. The donor label of this sample is uncertain.

V gene TRBV3-1 (or the pseudogene TRBV3-2) combines with J gene TRBJ2-7, with a possible D match to TRBD1 (5 bases). The germline V gene has CDR1 LGHDT and CDR2 YNNKEL (reference sequence). Trimming removed 1 base at V and 3 bases at J, with 13 bases between. CDR3 size: 15 residues. CDR3 DNA sequence: TGTGCCAGCAGCCAAGCGCAAGGGGCAGACTACGAGCAGTACTTC. It codes for CASSQAQGADYEQYF.

The rearrangement uses TRBV27 and TRBJ2-1; 10 nucleotides agree with TRBD2. Germline CDR1 MNHEY, CDR2 SMNVEV (reference sequence). V lost 5 bases to trimming and J lost 9 bases; unmatched junction nucleotides: 16. The CDR3 extends over 17 amino acids. CDR3 amino acids: CASSLISASGSSSEQFF. In nucleotides, the CDR3 is TGTGCCAGCAGTCTAATTTCGGCTAGCGGGAGTTCGAGTGAGCAGTTCTTC.

The rearrangement uses TRBV19 and TRBJ1-3; unclear D gene. The CDR3 loop spans 13 amino acids. V lost 6 bases and J 3 bases, leaving 9 bases between the germline ends. In germline, CDR1 is LNHDA, CDR2 SQIVND (reference sequence). DNA of the CDR3: TGTGCCAGTAGCACGGAGCGTGGAAACACCATATATTTT. Protein sequence: CASSTERGNTIYF. The entire variable domain, with the rest obtained from reference TRBV19 and TRBJ1-3, is as follows: DGGITQSPKYLFRKEGQNVTLSCEQNLNHDAMYWYRQDPGQGLRLIYYSQIVNDFQKGDIAEGYSVSREKKESFPLTVTSAQKNPTAFYLCASSTERGNTIYFGEGSWLTVV.

This clone was observed once. The rearrangement links TRBV5-1 to TRBJ1-5, with 7 bases fitting TRBD1. CDR1 and CDR2 (germline): SGHRS, YFSETQ. CDR3 size: 13 residues. With V trimmed by 4 bases and J by 6 bases, 4 bases remained unmatched. The CDR3 region has the DNA TGCGCCAGCAGCAGGACAGGTGGTCAGCCCCAGCATTTT. It codes for CASSRTGGQPQHF.

The chain links TRBV19 to TRBJ2-7, with TRBD1 as a possible D gene (6 bases). The V and J ends lost 3 bases and 6 bases respectively, with 12 bases between them. The CDR3 is made up of 13 amino acids. Germline V gene data show CDR1 as LNHDA and CDR2 as SQIVND (reference sequence). DNA of the CDR3: TGTGCCAGTAGTATCTGGTACAGGGCCGAGCAGTACTTC. The encoded protein is CASSIWYRAEQYF.

The chain joins TRBV9 to TRBJ1-4; D remains unclear. Germline CDR1 is SGDLS and CDR2 is YYNGEE. The length of the CDR3 is 14 residues. Trimming took 0 bases from V and 8 from J, leaving 11 bases between them. CDR3 nucleotide sequence: TGTGCCAGCAGCGTAGGCGGTTATAGAGAAAAACTGTTTTTT. Encoded protein: CASSVGGYREKLFF.

In this sample, this clone turned up a few times. The V call is TRBV30, the J call TRBJ2-1; D not certain. V lost 3 bases and J lost 6, with 6 bases in between. The CDR3 runs 11 residues. Germline CDR1 and CDR2: GTSNPN and SVGIG (reference sequence). CDR3 bases: TGTGCCTGGAGACAGATCAATGAGCAGTTCTTC. Translation: CAWRQINEQFF.

This chain uses TRBV29-1 with TRBJ2-7; 7 bases match TRBD2. V lost 4 bases and J lost 5; bases outside the gene matches: 17. Looked up from germline, CDR1 is SQVTM and CDR2 is ANQGSEA. The CDR3 covers 16 residues. The CDR3 DNA follows: TGCAGCGTTGTGGGTGGCGGGCGGGAGACGTTGGACGAGCAGTACTTC. As protein: CSVVGGGRETLDEQYF.

The chain couples TRBV6-5 to TRBJ2-2, with a weak D call TRBD2 (5 bases). Germline CDR1 reads MNHEY; CDR2 reads SVGAGI. Trimming took off 6 bases at V and 0 bases at J, with 11 bases between the two ends. This CDR3 spans 15 amino acids. CDR3 coding DNA: TGTGCCAGCAGGAGAAGCGGCGCGAACACCGGGGAGCTGTTTTTT. Its protein product is CASRRSGANTGELFF.

This chain joins TRBV19 and TRBJ2-1; 8 nucleotides align to TRBD2. Germline V gene data show CDR1 as LNHDA and CDR2 as SQIVND (reference sequence). This CDR3 has 17 residues. The V and J ends lost 4 bases and 7 bases, in that order; junction bases with no gene match: 15. The CDR3 DNA is TGTGCCAGTAGTAGCAGGGCTAGCGCCTCGGGGGGGAATGAGCAGTTCTTC. This codes for CASSSRASASGGNEQFF.

The chain employs TRBV5-1 and TRBJ2-3; 8 bases line up with TRBD2. The junction had 7 bases not matched to a gene; V was cut back by 1 base and J by 0 bases. The CDR3 is made up of 17 amino acids. Germline V gene sequence: CDR1 SGHRS, CDR2 YFSETQ. CDR3 nucleotide sequence: TGCGCCAGCAGCTTGAGGGGCCTAGCGGGCAGCACAGATACGCAGTATTTT. This encodes CASSLRGLAGSTDTQYF. Using reference TRBV5-1 and TRBJ2-3 for the parts outside the CDR3, the full variable domain is KAGVTQTPRYLIKTRGQQVTLSCSPISGHRSVSWYQQTPGQGLQFLFEYFSETQRNKGNFPGRFSGRQFSNSRSEMNVSTLELGDSALYLCASSLRGLAGSTDTQYFGPGTRLTVL.

The rearrangement uses TRBV10-3 and TRBJ1-2; D call uncertain. This CDR3 has 13 residues. CDR1 ENHRY and CDR2 SYGVKD come from the germline V gene. The V end lost 2 bases, the J end lost 4 bases, and 8 bases lay between the germline ends. The DNA of the CDR3 is TGTGCCATCAGTGAGGGCGGTATCTATGGCTACACCTTC. Its translation: CAISEGGIYGYTF.

This clone was seen once. The CDR3 DNA reads TGTGCCAGCAGCTTGGACAGGGAACGTGGCTACACCTTC. Its protein product is CASSLDRERGYTF. This chain joins TRBV5-6 and TRBJ1-2; D perhaps matches TRBD1 (6 bases). The CDR3 consists of 13 residues. Germline CDR1 and CDR2: SGHDT and YYEEEE. Trimming stripped 0 bases from V and 7 bases from J, with 10 bases between.

This chain joins TRBV18 and TRBJ1-3; D is ambiguous. This CDR3 is built from 14 residues. V gave up 3 bases and J gave up 1 base, with 7 bases separating them. In germline, CDR1 is KGHSH, CDR2 LQKENI. CDR3 sequence reads: CASSPPGSGNTIYF. The CDR3 region has the DNA TGTGCCAGCTCACCCCCAGGTTCTGGAAACACCATATATTTT.

The chain joins TRBV5-1 to TRBJ1-4; D ambiguous. The CDR3 spans 16 residues. V was pared by 0 bases and J by 5 bases, with 14 bases between. Germline loops: CDR1 SGHRS, CDR2 YFSETQ. CDR3 protein: CASSLVGRGGNEKLFF. CDR3 DNA sequence: TGCGCCAGCAGCTTGGTTGGCCGTGGCGGAAATGAAAAACTGTTTTTT.

The rearrangement joins TRBV7-9 to TRBJ2-7, with D possibly matching TRBD2 (5 bases). The V end was cut by 6 bases, the J end by 6 bases, with 9 bases between. The CDR3 length is 11 residues. Per germline, CDR1 SEHNR and CDR2 FQNEAQ (reference sequence). CDR3 DNA sequence: TGTGCCAGCAGGAGCGGTCCCGAGCAGTACTTC. Amino acids: CASRSGPEQYF.

CDR3 in DNA: TGTGCCAGCATAGGGTGGACAGGGGATGAAAAACTGTTTTTT. Its protein is CASIGWTGDEKLFF. The rearrangement joins TRBV6-4 to TRBJ1-4; 9 bases map to TRBD1. Germline V gene sequence: CDR1 MRHNA, CDR2 SNTAGT. V lost 7 bases, J lost 6 bases, and 6 bases stayed unmatched. The CDR3 is 14 residues long.

V and J are TRBV25-1 and TRBJ1-2; 7 positions match TRBD1. The CDR3 sequence is 13 residues long. The trim removed 3 bases at V and 9 bases at J, leaving 7 bases unmatched. Germline loops: CDR1 MGHDK, CDR2 SYGVNS. For the CDR3, the DNA is TGTGCCAGCAGTGATTGGGGGACAGAGAGCTACACCTTC. As protein: CASSDWGTESYTF.

The chain carries TRBV4-1 and TRBJ1-1; D may be TRBD1 (6 bases). Germline CDR1 is MGHRA and CDR2 is YSYEKL. The CDR3 runs 14 residues. Trimming removed 5 bases at V and 5 bases at J, with 15 bases between. Here the CDR3 reads CASSLQGRGTEAFF. The CDR3 DNA is TGCGCCAGCAGCTTACAGGGCCGTGGAACTGAAGCTTTCTTT.

The rearrangement uses TRBV10-1 and TRBJ2-3; 8 nucleotides align to TRBD2. The J segment lost 2 bases and the V segment lost 6 bases, leaving 7 bases of the junction unmatched. CDR3 length equals 15 residues. The germline CDR1 and CDR2 sequences are WNHNN and SYGVQD (reference sequence). In DNA, the CDR3 is TGCGCCAGCAGCGGGACTAGTCTCCCCACAGATACGCAGTATTTT. Its protein product is CASSGTSLPTDTQYF.